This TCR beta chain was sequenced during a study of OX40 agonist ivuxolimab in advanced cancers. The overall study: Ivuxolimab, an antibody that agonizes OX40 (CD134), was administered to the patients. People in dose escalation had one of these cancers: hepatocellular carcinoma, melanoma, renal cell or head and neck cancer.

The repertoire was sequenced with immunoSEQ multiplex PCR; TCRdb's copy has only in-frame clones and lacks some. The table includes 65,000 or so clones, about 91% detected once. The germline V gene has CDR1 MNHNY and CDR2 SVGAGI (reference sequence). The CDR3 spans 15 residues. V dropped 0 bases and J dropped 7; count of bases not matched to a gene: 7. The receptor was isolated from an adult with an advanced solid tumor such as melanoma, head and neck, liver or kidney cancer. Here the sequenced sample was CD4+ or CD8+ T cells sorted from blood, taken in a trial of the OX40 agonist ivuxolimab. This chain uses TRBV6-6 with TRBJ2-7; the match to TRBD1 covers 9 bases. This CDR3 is CASSYSTRQGGEQYF. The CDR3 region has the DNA TGTGCCAGCAGTTACTCGACCCGACAGGGGGGAGAGCAGTACTTC.